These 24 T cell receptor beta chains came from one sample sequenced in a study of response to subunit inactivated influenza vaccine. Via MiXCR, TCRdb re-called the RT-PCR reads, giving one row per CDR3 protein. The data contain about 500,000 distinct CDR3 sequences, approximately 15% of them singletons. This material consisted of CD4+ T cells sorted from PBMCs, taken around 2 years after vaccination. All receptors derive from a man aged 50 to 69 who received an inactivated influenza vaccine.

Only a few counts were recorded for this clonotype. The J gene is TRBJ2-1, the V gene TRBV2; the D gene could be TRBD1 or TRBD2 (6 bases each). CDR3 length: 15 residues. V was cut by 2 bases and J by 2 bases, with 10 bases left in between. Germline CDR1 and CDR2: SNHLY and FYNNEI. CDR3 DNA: TGTGCCAGCAGTGAACGTCGGGGGCCCTACAATGAGCAGTTCTTC. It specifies CASSERRGPYNEQFF.

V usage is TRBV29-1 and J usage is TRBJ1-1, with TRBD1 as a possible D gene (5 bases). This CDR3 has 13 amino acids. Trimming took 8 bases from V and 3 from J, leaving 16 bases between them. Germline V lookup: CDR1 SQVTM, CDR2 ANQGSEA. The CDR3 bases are TGCAGCACTCAAAGGGGAGCGGACACTGAAGCTTTCTTT. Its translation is CSTQRGADTEAFF.

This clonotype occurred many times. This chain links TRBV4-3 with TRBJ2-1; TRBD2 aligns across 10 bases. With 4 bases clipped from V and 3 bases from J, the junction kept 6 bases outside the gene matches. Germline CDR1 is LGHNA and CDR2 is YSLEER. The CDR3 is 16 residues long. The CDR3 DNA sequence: TGCGCCAGCAGCCCCCGGACTAGCGGAGACTACAATGAGCAGTTCTTC. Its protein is CASSPRTSGDYNEQFF.

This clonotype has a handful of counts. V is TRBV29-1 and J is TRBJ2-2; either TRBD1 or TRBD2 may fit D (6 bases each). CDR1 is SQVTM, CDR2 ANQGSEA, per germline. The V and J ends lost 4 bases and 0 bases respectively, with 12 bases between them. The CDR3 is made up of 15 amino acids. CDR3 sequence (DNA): TGCAGCGTTGTAGGGGGGAGACCGAACACCGGGGAGCTGTTTTTT. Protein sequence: CSVVGGRPNTGELFF.

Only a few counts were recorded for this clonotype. CDR3 residues: CASIILGGQRTGGYTF. CDR3 bases: TGTGCCAGCATTATTCTTGGGGGACAGCGGACGGGTGGCTACACCTTC. The gene calls are TRBV2 and TRBJ1-2; the match to TRBD1 covers 7 bases. Germline V CDR1 and CDR2: SNHLY, FYNNEI. This CDR3 has 16 residues. V trimming: 7 bases; J trimming: 7 bases; junction bases outside the gene matches: 18.

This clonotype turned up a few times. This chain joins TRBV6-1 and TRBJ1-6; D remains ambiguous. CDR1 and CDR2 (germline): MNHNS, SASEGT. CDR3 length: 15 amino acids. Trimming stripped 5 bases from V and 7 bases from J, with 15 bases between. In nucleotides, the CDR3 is TGTGCCAGCAGTCTCCTTGGGCAGACCAATTCACCCCTCCACTTT. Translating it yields CASSLLGQTNSPLHF.

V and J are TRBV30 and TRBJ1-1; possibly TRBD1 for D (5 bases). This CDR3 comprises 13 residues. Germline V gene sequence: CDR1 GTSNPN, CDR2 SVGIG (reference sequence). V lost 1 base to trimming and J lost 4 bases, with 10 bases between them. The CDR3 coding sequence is TGTGCCTGGAGTGAATGGGGGGGCACTGAAGCTTTCTTT. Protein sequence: CAWSEWGGTEAFF.

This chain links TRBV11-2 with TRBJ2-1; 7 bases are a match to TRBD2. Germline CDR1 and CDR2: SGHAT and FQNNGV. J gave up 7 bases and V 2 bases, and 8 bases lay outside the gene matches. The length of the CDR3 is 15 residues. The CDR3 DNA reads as TGTGCCAGCAGCTTATCCCAGGGAGGGTCGAATGAGCAGTTCTTC. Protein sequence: CASSLSQGGSNEQFF.

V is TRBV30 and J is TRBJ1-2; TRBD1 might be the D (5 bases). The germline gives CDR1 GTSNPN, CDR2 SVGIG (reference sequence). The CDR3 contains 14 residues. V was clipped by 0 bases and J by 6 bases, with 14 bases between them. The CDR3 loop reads CAWSVWRGRDGYTF. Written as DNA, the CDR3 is TGTGCCTGGAGTGTATGGAGGGGACGAGATGGCTACACCTTC.

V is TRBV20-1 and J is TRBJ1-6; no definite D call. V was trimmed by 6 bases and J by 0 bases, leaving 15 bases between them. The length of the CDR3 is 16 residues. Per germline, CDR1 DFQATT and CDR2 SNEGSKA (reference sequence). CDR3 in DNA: TGCAGTGCATCTGCGTCGGAGAGCTCCTATAATTCACCCCTCCACTTT. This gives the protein CSASASESSYNSPLHF.

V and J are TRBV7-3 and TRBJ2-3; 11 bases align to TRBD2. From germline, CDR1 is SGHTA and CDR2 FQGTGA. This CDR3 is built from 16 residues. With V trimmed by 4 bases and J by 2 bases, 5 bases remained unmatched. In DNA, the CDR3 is TGTGCCAGCAGCTCAGGGACTAGCGGCTACACAGATACGCAGTATTTT. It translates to CASSSGTSGYTDTQYF.

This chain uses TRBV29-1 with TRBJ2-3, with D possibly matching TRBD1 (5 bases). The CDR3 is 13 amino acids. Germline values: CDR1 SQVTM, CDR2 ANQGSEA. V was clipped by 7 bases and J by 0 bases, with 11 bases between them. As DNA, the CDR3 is TGCAGCGCCAGACAGCCTAGCACAGATACGCAGTATTTT. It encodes CSARQPSTDTQYF.

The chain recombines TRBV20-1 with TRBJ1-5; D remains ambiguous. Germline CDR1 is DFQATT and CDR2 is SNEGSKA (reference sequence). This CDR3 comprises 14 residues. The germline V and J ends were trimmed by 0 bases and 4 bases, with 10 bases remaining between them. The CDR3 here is CSAREHTGNQPQHF. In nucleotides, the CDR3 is TGCAGTGCTAGAGAACATACGGGGAATCAGCCCCAGCATTTT.

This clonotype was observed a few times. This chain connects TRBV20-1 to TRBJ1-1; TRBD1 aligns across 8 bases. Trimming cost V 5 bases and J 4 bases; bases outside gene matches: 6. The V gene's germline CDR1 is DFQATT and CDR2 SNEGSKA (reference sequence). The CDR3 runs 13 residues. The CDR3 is CSADRGDSTEAFF. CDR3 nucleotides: TGCAGTGCTGACAGGGGTGACTCCACTGAAGCTTTCTTT.

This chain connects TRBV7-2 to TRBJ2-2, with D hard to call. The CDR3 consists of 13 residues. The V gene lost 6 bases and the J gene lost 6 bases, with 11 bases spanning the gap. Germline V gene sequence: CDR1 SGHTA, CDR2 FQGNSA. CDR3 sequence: CASSQLGAGELFF. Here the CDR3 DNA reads TGTGCCAGCAGTCAATTGGGTGCCGGGGAGCTGTTTTTT.

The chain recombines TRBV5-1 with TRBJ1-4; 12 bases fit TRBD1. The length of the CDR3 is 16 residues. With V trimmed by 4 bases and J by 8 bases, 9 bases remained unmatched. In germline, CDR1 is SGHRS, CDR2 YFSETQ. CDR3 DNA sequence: TGCGCCAGCAGCACCAACACCGGGACAGGGGGCGAAAAACTGTTTTTT. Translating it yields CASSTNTGTGGEKLFF.

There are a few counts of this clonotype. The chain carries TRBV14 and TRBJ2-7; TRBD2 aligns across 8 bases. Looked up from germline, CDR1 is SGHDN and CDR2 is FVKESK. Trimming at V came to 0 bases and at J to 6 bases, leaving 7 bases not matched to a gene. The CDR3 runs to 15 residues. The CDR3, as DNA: TGTGCCAGCAGCCAAGAGAACGGGAGGGCCTCCGAGCAGTACTTC. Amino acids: CASSQENGRASEQYF.

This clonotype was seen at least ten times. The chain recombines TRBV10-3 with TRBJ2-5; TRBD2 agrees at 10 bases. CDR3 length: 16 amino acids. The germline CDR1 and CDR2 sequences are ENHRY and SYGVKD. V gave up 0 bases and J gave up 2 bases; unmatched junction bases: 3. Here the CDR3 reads CAISESSGGGQETQYF. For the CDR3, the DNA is TGTGCCATCAGTGAGTCAAGCGGGGGGGGTCAAGAGACCCAGTACTTC.

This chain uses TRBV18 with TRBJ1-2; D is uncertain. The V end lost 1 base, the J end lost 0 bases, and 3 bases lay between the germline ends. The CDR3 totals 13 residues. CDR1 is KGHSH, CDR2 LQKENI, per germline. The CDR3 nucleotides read TGTGCCAGCTCACCACAGTCTAACTATGGCTACACCTTC. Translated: CASSPQSNYGYTF.

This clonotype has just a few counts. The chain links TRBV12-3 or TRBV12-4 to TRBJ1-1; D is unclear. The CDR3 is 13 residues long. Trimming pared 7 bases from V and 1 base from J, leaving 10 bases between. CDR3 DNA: TGTGCCAGCACCTCGCAGGCGAACACTGAAGCTTTCTTT. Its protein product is CASTSQANTEAFF.

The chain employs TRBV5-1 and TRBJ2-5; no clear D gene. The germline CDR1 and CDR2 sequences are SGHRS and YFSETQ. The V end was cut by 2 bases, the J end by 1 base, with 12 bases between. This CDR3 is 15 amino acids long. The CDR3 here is CASSFSPTRQETQYF. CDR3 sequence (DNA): TGCGCCAGCAGCTTCTCGCCAACCCGCCAAGAGACCCAGTACTTC. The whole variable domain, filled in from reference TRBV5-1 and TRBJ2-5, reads KAGVTQTPRYLIKTRGQQVTLSCSPISGHRSVSWYQQTPGQGLQFLFEYFSETQRNKGNFPGRFSGRQFSNSRSEMNVSTLELGDSALYLCASSFSPTRQETQYFGPGTRLLVL.

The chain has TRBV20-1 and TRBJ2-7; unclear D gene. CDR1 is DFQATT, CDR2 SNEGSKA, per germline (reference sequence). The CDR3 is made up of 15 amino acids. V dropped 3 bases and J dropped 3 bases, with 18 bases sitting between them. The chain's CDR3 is CSASLPDSFRYEQYF. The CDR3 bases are TGCAGTGCTAGCCTTCCTGACTCCTTTCGCTACGAGCAGTACTTC.

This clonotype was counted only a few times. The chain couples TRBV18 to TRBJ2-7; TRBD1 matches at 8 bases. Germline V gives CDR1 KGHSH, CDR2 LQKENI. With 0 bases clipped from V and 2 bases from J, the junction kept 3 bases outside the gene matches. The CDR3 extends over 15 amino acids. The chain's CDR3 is CASSPPQGAAYEQYF. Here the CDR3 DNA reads TGTGCCAGCTCACCACCTCAGGGGGCGGCCTACGAGCAGTACTTC.

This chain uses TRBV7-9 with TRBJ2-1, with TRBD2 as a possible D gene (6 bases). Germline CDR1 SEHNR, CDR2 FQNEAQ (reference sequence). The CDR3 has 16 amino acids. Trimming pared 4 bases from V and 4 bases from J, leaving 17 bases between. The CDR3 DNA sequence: TGTGCCAGCAGCTCGACCGGGACTCGATATTACAATGAGCAGTTCTTC. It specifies CASSSTGTRYYNEQFF. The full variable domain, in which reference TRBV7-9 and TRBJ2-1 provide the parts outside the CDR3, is DTGVSQNPRHKITKRGQNVTFRCDPISEHNRLYWYRQTLGQGPEFLTYFQNEAQLEKSRLLSDRFSAERPKGSFSTLEIQRTEQGDSAMYLCASSSTGTRYYNEQFFGPGTRLTVL.